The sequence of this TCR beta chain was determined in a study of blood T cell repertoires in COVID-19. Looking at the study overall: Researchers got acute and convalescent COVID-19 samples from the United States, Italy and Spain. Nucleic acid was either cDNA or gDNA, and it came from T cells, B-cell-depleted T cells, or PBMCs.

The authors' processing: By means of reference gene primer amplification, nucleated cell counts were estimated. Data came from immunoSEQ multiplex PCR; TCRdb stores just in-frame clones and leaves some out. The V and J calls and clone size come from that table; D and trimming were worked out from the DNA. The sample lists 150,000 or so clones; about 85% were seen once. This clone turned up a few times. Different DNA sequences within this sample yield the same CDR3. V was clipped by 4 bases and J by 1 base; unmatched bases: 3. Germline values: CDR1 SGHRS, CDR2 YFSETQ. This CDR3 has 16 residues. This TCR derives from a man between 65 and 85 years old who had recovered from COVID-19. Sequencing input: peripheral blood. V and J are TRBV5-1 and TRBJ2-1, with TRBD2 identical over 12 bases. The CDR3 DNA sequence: TGCGCCAGCAGCCTTGGACTAGCGGGGTCCTACAATGAGCAGTTCTTC. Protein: CASSLGLAGSYNEQFF.